A selection of T cell receptor beta chains follows, all from one sample in a study of TIL therapy for anti-PD-1-resistant metastatic lung cancer. TCRdb's copy holds only in-frame clones and misses some; the assay was immunoSEQ multiplex PCR. The sample shows about 12,000 clones, less than 75% of them seen only once. The sequencing used tumor tissue, collected at baseline. The receptors come from a person between 25 and 80 years old with non-small cell lung cancer. CDR3s include the opening cysteine and the closing phenylalanine or tryptophan. The order of the fields is D gene, J gene, V gene, CDR3 protein. D genes are given only for firm matches.

d_call: TRBD1; j_call: TRBJ2-1; v_call: TRBV5-5; cdr3_aa: CASKPWTGSSYNEQFF
d_call: TRBD1; j_call: TRBJ2-7; v_call: TRBV5-5; cdr3_aa: CASSLRPDPGQGSYEQYF
d_call: TRBD2; j_call: TRBJ2-1; v_call: TRBV6-5; cdr3_aa: CASSGSGSSYNEQFF
d_call: .; j_call: TRBJ1-4; v_call: TRBV5-5; cdr3_aa: CASSRITGREKLFF
d_call: TRBD2; j_call: TRBJ2-1; v_call: TRBV7-3; cdr3_aa: CASSPRAGGLYEQFF
d_call: .; j_call: TRBJ1-1; v_call: TRBV7-9; cdr3_aa: CASSLGGAQALNTEAFF
d_call: .; j_call: TRBJ2-1; v_call: TRBV7-8; cdr3_aa: CASSIGTLNEQFF
d_call: TRBD1; j_call: TRBJ1-2; v_call: TRBV4-1; cdr3_aa: CASSQDGTGGLGYTF
d_call: TRBD2; j_call: TRBJ2-3; v_call: TRBV9; cdr3_aa: CASSDSGGLTDTQYF
d_call: .; j_call: TRBJ1-2; v_call: TRBV6-6; cdr3_aa: CASSYGTGQGYTF
d_call: TRBD1; j_call: TRBJ2-7; v_call: TRBV5-3; cdr3_aa: CARSDQKKETGHHYEQYF
d_call: .; j_call: TRBJ2-7; v_call: TRBV7-2; cdr3_aa: CASSLRGGYEQYF
d_call: TRBD1; j_call: TRBJ1-2; v_call: TRBV19; cdr3_aa: CASSIPGQGYGYTF
d_call: TRBD1; j_call: TRBJ2-7; v_call: TRBV10-3; cdr3_aa: CAISDKSGTGVGQYF
d_call: .; j_call: TRBJ1-2; v_call: TRBV6-1; cdr3_aa: CASSEVGGRGGYTF
d_call: TRBD1; j_call: TRBJ1-5; v_call: TRBV2; cdr3_aa: CASRGGQGRGQPQHF
d_call: TRBD1; j_call: TRBJ1-1; v_call: TRBV27; cdr3_aa: CASSFHSTGQGYGTEAFF
d_call: .; j_call: TRBJ2-5; v_call: TRBV6-5; cdr3_aa: CASRKLEETQYF
d_call: .; j_call: TRBJ1-5; v_call: TRBV7-6; cdr3_aa: CASSSDGIYQPQHF
d_call: .; j_call: TRBJ2-7; v_call: TRBV18; cdr3_aa: CASSIQGALSYEQYF
d_call: TRBD1; j_call: TRBJ1-5; v_call: TRBV18; cdr3_aa: CASSPPGQGSSGNQPQHF
d_call: TRBD2; j_call: TRBJ2-2; v_call: TRBV6-7; cdr3_aa: CASSYLYRTSLSTGELFF
d_call: TRBD1; j_call: TRBJ1-4; v_call: TRBV5-6; cdr3_aa: CASSPDRGSTNEKLFF
d_call: .; j_call: TRBJ2-3; v_call: TRBV2; cdr3_aa: CASSELDTQYF
d_call: .; j_call: TRBJ2-4; v_call: TRBV5-6; cdr3_aa: CASSLFRGGNIQYF
d_call: TRBD1; j_call: TRBJ1-2; v_call: TRBV6-5; cdr3_aa: CASSLGQGVYGYTF
d_call: .; j_call: TRBJ2-7; v_call: TRBV27; cdr3_aa: CASSIGGSAEQYF
d_call: TRBD2; j_call: TRBJ2-1; v_call: TRBV4-1; cdr3_aa: CASSHAGGYNEQFF
d_call: TRBD2; j_call: TRBJ2-1; v_call: TRBV24-1; cdr3_aa: CATSDPVIAGGNEQFF
d_call: .; j_call: TRBJ2-1; v_call: TRBV2; cdr3_aa: CASSEGWSPPYNEQFF
d_call: .; j_call: TRBJ1-2; v_call: TRBV6-1; cdr3_aa: CASSDHGNYGYTF
d_call: TRBD2; j_call: TRBJ2-7; v_call: TRBV28; cdr3_aa: CASSLLADSYEQYF
d_call: .; j_call: TRBJ1-1; v_call: TRBV19; cdr3_aa: CASSIDRPGSEAFF
d_call: .; j_call: TRBJ2-5; v_call: TRBV5-4; cdr3_aa: CASSFLPSETQYF
d_call: .; j_call: TRBJ2-3; v_call: TRBV27; cdr3_aa: CASRGLSTDTQYF
d_call: TRBD1; j_call: TRBJ1-5; v_call: TRBV4-1; cdr3_aa: CASSQEPGQVNQPQHF
d_call: .; j_call: TRBJ1-6; v_call: TRBV9; cdr3_aa: CASSAQGRNSPLHF
d_call: .; j_call: TRBJ2-7; v_call: TRBV12-3/TRBV12-4; cdr3_aa: CASSLVAYEQYF
d_call: .; j_call: TRBJ1-6; v_call: TRBV6-1; cdr3_aa: CASSEPGVALHF
d_call: TRBD2; j_call: TRBJ2-1; v_call: TRBV2; cdr3_aa: CASSYLPGTSGYNEQFF
d_call: .; j_call: TRBJ2-2; v_call: TRBV6-5; cdr3_aa: CASTGMNTGELFF
d_call: .; j_call: TRBJ2-1; v_call: TRBV7-3; cdr3_aa: CASSLTNSFSYNEQFF
d_call: .; j_call: TRBJ2-2; v_call: TRBV28; cdr3_aa: CASIPNTGELFF
d_call: TRBD2; j_call: TRBJ2-1; v_call: TRBV19; cdr3_aa: CASSTLAGGPHNEQFF
d_call: .; j_call: TRBJ2-3; v_call: TRBV10-1; cdr3_aa: CASSGGRGGLNTQYF
d_call: .; j_call: TRBJ1-1; v_call: TRBV30; cdr3_aa: CAWRATVYSEAFF
d_call: TRBD1; j_call: TRBJ1-1; v_call: TRBV5-6; cdr3_aa: CASSRVPTGSTEAFF
d_call: .; j_call: TRBJ2-2; v_call: TRBV30; cdr3_aa: CAWSTGPGELFF
d_call: TRBD2; j_call: TRBJ2-1; v_call: TRBV5-3; cdr3_aa: CARSRLTRDYNNEQFF
d_call: .; j_call: TRBJ2-7; v_call: TRBV7-2; cdr3_aa: CASSLAQGFYEQYF
d_call: .; j_call: TRBJ1-5; v_call: TRBV6-1; cdr3_aa: CASSGVAGSKDQPQHF